The rows below give T cell receptor beta chains drawn from one sample of a study of blood T cell repertoires in COVID-19. The data were produced by immunoSEQ multiplex PCR, yet TCRdb's version contains in-frame clones alone and is incomplete. The profile shows 90,000 to 120,000 clones, around 89% of them singletons. Sequenced material: peripheral blood. The receptors derive from a man in his fifties with active or convalescent COVID-19. Each CDR3 is given with its conserved first and last residue. The D gene is left open where the match is weak. The size field is filled for only some rows; it gives once, few, many or a size class.

13	TRBJ1-1	-	TRBV10-3	-	TGTGCCATCAGTCCAAGCGACAGAGCTGAAGCTTTCTTT	CAISPSDRAEAFF
14	TRBJ2-1	-	TRBV6-2/TRBV6-3	-	TGTGCCAGCAGTTACTCTCCCGGGTACAATGAGCAGTTCTTC	CASSYSPGYNEQFF
14	TRBJ1-4	-	TRBV11-2	TRBD1	TGTGCCAGCAGCTGGGCAGGGGGTAATGAAAAACTGTTTTTT	CASSWAGGNEKLFF
13	TRBJ2-1	-	TRBV6-5	-	TGTGCCAGCAGCAGGGGTCTACTCAATGAGCAGTTCTTC	CASSRGLLNEQFF
17	TRBJ2-5	few	TRBV4-3	-	TGCGCCAGCAGCCAAGAAGGGTACGGGACTGGGGGGGAGACCCAGTACTTC	CASSQEGYGTGGETQYF
15	TRBJ2-7	few	TRBV28	-	TGTGCCAGCAGCCCCTCCGGCGGGGTGGTGTACGAGCAGTACTTC	CASSPSGGVVYEQYF
15	TRBJ2-7	-	TRBV28	-	TGTGCCAGCAGTTCCCCTACCGGGAGCTCCTACGAGCAGTACTTC	CASSSPTGSSYEQYF
15	TRBJ1-4	once	TRBV19	TRBD1	TGTGCCAGTAGACTCCAGACAGGGCGAAATGAAAAACTGTTTTTT	CASRLQTGRNEKLFF
16	TRBJ1-5	-	TRBV19	-	TGTGCCAGTAGTAGAGGGGGGGGTAATAGCAATCAGCCCCAGCATTTT	CASSRGGGNSNQPQHF
13	TRBJ1-1	once	TRBV27	-	TGTGCCAGCAGTTTAGGACAGTCGGCTGAAGCTTTCTTT	CASSLGQSAEAFF
13	TRBJ2-7	-	TRBV25-1	TRBD1	TGTGCCAGCAGTCGGGGACAGTACTACGAGCAGTACTTC	CASSRGQYYEQYF
17	TRBJ2-3	once	TRBV27	-	TGTGCCAGCAGTCACCCCCCCGAGATCCGGAGCACAGATACGCAGTATTTT	CASSHPPEIRSTDTQYF
13	TRBJ2-3	-	TRBV28	-	TGTGCCAGCAGTTTAAGAGGAGCAGATACGCAGTATTTT	CASSLRGADTQYF
16	TRBJ2-3	-	TRBV9	TRBD2	TGTGCCAGCAGCGTAGACCTGGCGGGAGGGAGGGATACGCAGTATTTT	CASSVDLAGGRDTQYF
16	TRBJ2-7	-	TRBV11-2	-	TGTGCCAGCAGCTTACTGACGGGACTCGGCCGCTACGAGCAGTACTTC	CASSLLTGLGRYEQYF
15	TRBJ2-3	-	TRBV28	TRBD2	TGTGCCAGCCGGACTAGCGGGAATTTAGCGGATACGCAGTATTTT	CASRTSGNLADTQYF
13	TRBJ1-2	-	TRBV2	TRBD1	TGTGCCAGCAGTTACAGGGGCCGCTTTGGCTACACCTTC	CASSYRGRFGYTF
12	TRBJ2-5	-	TRBV5-1	-	TGCGCCAGCAGCTTCCAGGCAGAGACCCAGTACTTC	CASSFQAETQYF